A single T cell receptor (beta chain) is shown here with its context. TCRdb keeps only in-frame clones here, not all; method: immunoSEQ multiplex PCR. The profile covers some 150,000 clones, with 81% appearing a single time and approximately 9.1% taken by the ten largest. This sample is part of a study of blood T cell repertoires in COVID-19. About the research overall: Italy, Spain and the United States were the sources of the convalescent and acute COVID-19 samples.

V was trimmed by 2 bases and J by 0 bases, leaving 10 bases between them. CDR1 is MNHNS, CDR2 SASEGT, per germline. The CDR3 is 15 amino acids. V is TRBV6-1 and J is TRBJ1-2; unclear D gene. The sequencing sample was made of peripheral blood. The source is a woman in her sixties with active or convalescent COVID-19. The CDR3 nucleotides are TGTGCCAGCAGTGAAATGTGGGCCCCTAACTATGGCTACACCTTC. Translation: CASSEMWAPNYGYTF.